This is a list of T cell receptor beta chains from one sample in a study of shared clonotypes between healthy human individuals. Only in-frame clones appear in the TCRdb table, and some are missing; sequencing was by immunoSEQ multiplex PCR. The sample includes under 2,000,000 clones, about 95% of them seen just once. Sequencing was carried out using naive CD8+ T cells sorted from blood. The source of these receptors is a man younger than 30 in good health. Both conserved end residues are part of each CDR3. A D gene is named only where the DNA matches it firmly. Some rows have no size entry. The others give once, few or many, or a class for an expanded clone.

J | D | V | size | CDR3 | DNA
TRBJ2-5 | NA | TRBV11-2 | NA | CASSLGETQYF | TGTGCCAGCAGCTTGGGGGAGACCCAGTACTTC
TRBJ1-1 | NA | TRBV7-9 | NA | CASSLGQGANTEAFF | TGTGCCAGCAGCTTAGGGCAGGGAGCCAACACTGAAGCTTTCTTT
TRBJ2-7 | TRBD1 | TRBV6-5 | NA | CASSPTGALGYEQYF | TGTGCCAGCAGTCCTACAGGGGCGTTGGGCTACGAGCAGTACTTC
TRBJ2-5 | NA | TRBV7-9 | NA | CASSEPRQETQYF | TGTGCCAGCAGTGAACCCCGACAAGAGACCCAGTACTTC
TRBJ1-2 | TRBD1 | TRBV5-1 | few | CASSEDRIYGYTF | TGCGCCAGCAGCGAGGACAGGATCTATGGCTACACCTTC
TRBJ2-3 | NA | TRBV21-1 | NA | CASSKGETGESRERGTDTQYF | TGTGCCAGCAGCAAAGGGGAGACAGGGGAATCGCGGGAGAGGGGCACAGATACGCAGTATTTT
TRBJ2-2 | NA | TRBV9 | NA | CASSPRVPAAGELFF | TGTGCCAGCAGCCCCCGCGTCCCGGCAGCCGGGGAGCTGTTTTTT
TRBJ1-3 | NA | TRBV27 | NA | CASRDSATIYF | TGTGCCAGCCGGGACTCCGCCACCATATATTTT
TRBJ1-1 | NA | TRBV7-9 | NA | CASSYTGTEAFF | TGTGCCAGCAGCTATACGGGCACTGAAGCTTTCTTT
TRBJ2-1 | NA | TRBV13 | once | CASSLGQGGNEQFF | TGTGCCAGCAGCTTAGGCCAGGGAGGCAATGAGCAGTTCTTC
TRBJ2-1 | NA | TRBV27 | NA | CASSPDTTSSYNEQFF | TGTGCCAGCAGTCCAGACACCACGAGCTCCTACAATGAGCAGTTCTTC
TRBJ2-5 | NA | TRBV7-6 | NA | CASSLDSRFGEETQYF | TGTGCCAGCAGCTTAGATTCGCGGTTCGGGGAAGAGACCCAGTACTTC
TRBJ2-3 | TRBD2 | TRBV7-9 | NA | CASSPTSGVPDTQYF | TGTGCCAGCAGCCCCACTAGCGGGGTCCCTGATACGCAGTATTTT
TRBJ1-1 | TRBD1 | TRBV30 | NA | CAWSVRQGNTEAFF | TGTGCCTGGAGTGTACGACAGGGGAACACTGAAGCTTTCTTT
TRBJ2-5 | TRBD2 | TRBV28 | NA | CGLTSAYQETQYF | TGTGGACTAACTAGCGCGTACCAAGAGACCCAGTACTTC
TRBJ2-3 | TRBD2 | TRBV11-2 | NA | CASSSVPGLAGVTDTQYF | TGTGCCAGCAGCTCGGTACCGGGACTAGCGGGAGTGACAGATACGCAGTATTTT
TRBJ1-5 | TRBD1 | TRBV7-7 | NA | CASSLAHHRGRVSNQPQHF | TGTGCTAGCAGCCTCGCCCATCACAGGGGTAGGGTTAGCAATCAGCCCCAGCATTTT
TRBJ2-1 | NA | TRBV27 | NA | CASSPLQGGNEQFF | TGTGCCAGCAGTCCCTTACAGGGCGGCAATGAGCAGTTCTTC
TRBJ1-1 | TRBD1 | TRBV7-2 | NA | CASSLVYQGATEAFF | TGTGCCAGCAGCTTAGTTTATCAGGGGGCCACTGAAGCTTTCTTT
TRBJ2-3 | TRBD2 | TRBV28 | NA | CASSFGGADTQYF | TGTGCCAGCAGTTTTGGGGGGGCAGATACGCAGTATTTT
TRBJ2-7 | NA | TRBV10-2 | NA | CAARGVGVDEQYF | TGCGCCGCCCGGGGCGTCGGGGTGGACGAGCAGTACTTC
TRBJ2-7 | NA | TRBV10-3 | NA | CAISESGRERHEQYF | TGTGCCATCAGTGAGTCTGGCAGGGAAAGGCACGAGCAGTACTTC
TRBJ2-7 | TRBD2 | TRBV27 | NA | CASSFREGLAGGPGEQYF | TGTGCCAGCAGTTTTCGAGAAGGACTAGCGGGAGGGCCTGGCGAGCAGTACTTC
TRBJ1-1 | NA | TRBV10-2 | NA | CASSEVPGATEAFF | TGCGCCAGCAGTGAGGTCCCTGGGGCCACTGAAGCTTTCTTT
TRBJ2-7 | NA | TRBV30 | NA | CAWSVSQEQYF | TGTGCCTGGAGTGTAAGCCAAGAGCAGTACTTC
TRBJ1-3 | TRBD1 | TRBV19 | NA | CASSIPGQPGNTIYF | TGTGCCAGTAGTATACCGGGACAGCCTGGAAACACCATATATTTT
TRBJ1-1 | NA | TRBV6-5 | NA | CASGTLGYTEAFF | TGTGCCAGCGGGACATTAGGGTACACTGAAGCTTTCTTT
TRBJ1-1 | TRBD1 | TRBV7-9 | few | CASSQGGTEAFF | TGTGCCAGCAGCCAGGGGGGCACTGAAGCTTTCTTT
TRBJ1-1 | TRBD1 | TRBV27 | NA | CASSLVAGGRTEAFF | TGTGCCAGCAGTTTAGTCGCAGGGGGTAGGACTGAAGCTTTCTTT
TRBJ2-5 | NA | TRBV30 | NA | CAWSVSRETQYF | TGTGCCTGGAGTGTTAGCAGAGAGACCCAGTACTTC
TRBJ2-2 | NA | TRBV6-6 | NA | CASSYSKAGPTGELFF | TGTGCCAGCAGTTACTCGAAGGCAGGACCCACCGGGGAGCTGTTTTTT